The TCR beta chain described here comes from a study of TIL therapy for anti-PD-1-resistant metastatic lung cancer. Study at large: Tumor harvest preceded PD-1/PD-L1 blockade, followed by nivolumab treatment. Tumors carried a median about 1.6 non-synonymous mutations per megabase.

The CDR3 covers 17 residues. Germline assignment: CDR1 MNHEY and CDR2 SMNVEV (reference sequence). V dropped 9 bases and J dropped 7; count of bases not matched to a gene: 18. Time point indicated: pre-treatment sample, taken before nivolumab and TIL therapy. Sequencing used immunoSEQ v3. Libraries were prepared by immunoSEQ multiplex PCR; TCRdb keeps only in-frame clonotypes and omits some of them. The table lists tens of thousands of clones, 73% of them singletons. This clonotype was obtained from a person aged 25-85 years with non-small cell lung cancer. The V gene is TRBV27, the J gene TRBJ2-1; TRBD2 agrees at 10 bases. The source was blood, collected at baseline. Written as DNA, the CDR3 is TGTGCCAGTATGTTACCCTCTCTAGCGGGAGTGGGGAATGAGCAGTTCTTC. Residues: CASMLPSLAGVGNEQFF.